A single T cell receptor (beta chain) is shown here with its context. The sample is drawn from a study of blood T cell repertoires in COVID-19. Deletions cut 2 bases from V and 5 bases from J, with 7 bases between. This CDR3 has 13 amino acids. CDR1 is SGHTA and CDR2 is FQGTGA in the germline V gene. Here immunoSEQ multiplex PCR was the method, and the copy in TCRdb shows in-frame clones only, minus some. The sample lists a few hundred thousand clones; over 85% were seen once. The sample consisted of peripheral blood. The chain uses TRBV7-3 and TRBJ2-4, with D unclear. The TCR was taken from a woman under 40 with COVID-19, enrolled during active disease. The CDR3 DNA reads TGTGCCAGCAGCTTATCCCAGGAAAACATTCAGTACTTC. The encoded protein is CASSLSQENIQYF.